This TCR beta chain was observed in a study of cytomegalovirus exposure and HLA in healthy donors. V lost 5 bases, J lost 1 base, and 12 bases lay in between. Germline lookup yields CDR1 LNHDA and CDR2 SQIVND (reference sequence). The CDR3 length is 14 residues. The table lists this clone with a few counts. Its specificity is unknown. General observations from the study: CMV antigen specificity was confirmed in vitro for a few CMV-associated chains. In a later analysis, common viral pathogens appeared linked to several of the most significant clusters. Association of a missense DCLRE1C variant with TCR beta V- and J-gene trimming was reported in a later analysis.

The PCR used 60 Vbeta and 13 Jbeta primers. Per the study methods: Later reanalysis found 75 million to 100 million unique TCR beta chains, 9 million to 12 million of them shared. Libraries were prepared by immunoSEQ multiplex PCR; TCRdb keeps only in-frame clonotypes and omits some of them. V and J calls plus clone size are reproduced from that table; the DNA served to infer D and trimming. The data contain about 140,000 clones, approximately 82% of them singletons. This rearrangement joins TRBV19 to TRBJ2-7, with a possible D match to TRBD2 (6 bases). Sequencing was carried out using PBMCs. This sequence originates from a man aged 25-45 years in good health and CMV-seropositive. This chain's CDR3 is CASSSRDSSYEQYF. CDR3 DNA sequence: TGTGCCAGTAGTTCCCGGGACTCATCCTACGAGCAGTACTTC.